This T cell receptor beta chain was observed in a study of control samples from healthy donors and cancer patients. Using immunoSEQ multiplex PCR, the repertoire was profiled, and TCRdb retains in-frame clones only, with some absent. The sample holds about 100,000 clones, around 89% seen once. Trimming cost V 0 bases and J 1 base, with 7 bases left between them. Germline V lookup: CDR1 LGHNA, CDR2 YSLEER. The CDR3 extends over 15 amino acids. This clonotype was sampled from a man aged 30 to 39 in good health. The sequenced material came from blood. The chain has TRBV4-3 and TRBJ2-1; D remains ambiguous. In DNA, the CDR3 is TGCGCCAGCAGCCAAGAGTATGGGTCCTACAATGAGCAGTTCTTC. This sequence encodes CASSQEYGSYNEQFF.